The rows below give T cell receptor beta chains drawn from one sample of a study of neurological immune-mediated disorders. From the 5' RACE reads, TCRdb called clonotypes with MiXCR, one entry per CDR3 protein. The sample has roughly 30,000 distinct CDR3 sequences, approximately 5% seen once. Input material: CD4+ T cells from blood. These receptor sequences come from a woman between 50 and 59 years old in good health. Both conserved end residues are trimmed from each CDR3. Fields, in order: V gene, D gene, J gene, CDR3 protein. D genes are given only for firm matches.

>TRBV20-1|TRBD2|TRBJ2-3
SARGTSGIHTQY
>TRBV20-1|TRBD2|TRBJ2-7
SATAGLAGGDEQY
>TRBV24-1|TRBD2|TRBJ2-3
ATSDFWASGGTDTQY
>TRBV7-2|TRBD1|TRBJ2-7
ASRRTGGDYEQY
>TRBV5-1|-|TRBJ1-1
ASSLVASDTEAF
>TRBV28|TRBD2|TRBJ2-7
ASRGGGTLAEQY
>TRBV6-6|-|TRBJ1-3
ASSKTAAGGNTIY
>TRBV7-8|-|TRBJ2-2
ASSSQSNTGELF
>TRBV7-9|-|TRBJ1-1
ASSLENGENTEAF
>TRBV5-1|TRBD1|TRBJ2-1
ASSLRDRGLRNEQF
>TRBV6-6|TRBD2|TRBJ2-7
ASSKGRGFSYEQY
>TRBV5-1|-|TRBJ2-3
ASSLTGLSNTDTQY
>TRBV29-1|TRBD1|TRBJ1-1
SGQGTRNLNTEAF
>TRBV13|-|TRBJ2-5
ASSHTETQY
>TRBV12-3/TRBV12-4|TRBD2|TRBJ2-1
ASSFAGGTNEQF
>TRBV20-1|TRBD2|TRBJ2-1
SAPRLAASYNEQF
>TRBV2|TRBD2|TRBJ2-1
ASRSSGGNEQF
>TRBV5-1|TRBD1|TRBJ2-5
ASSSTGVQTQY
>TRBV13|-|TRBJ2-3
ASSSQGKDTQY
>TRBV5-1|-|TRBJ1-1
ASRPTEHTEAF
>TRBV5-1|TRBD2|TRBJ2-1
ASSPRGLVGDYNEQF
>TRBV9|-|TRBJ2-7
ASSVGGGVVYEQY
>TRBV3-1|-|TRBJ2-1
ASSRRDLYNEQF
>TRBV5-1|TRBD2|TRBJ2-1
ASSLKSGTYNEQF
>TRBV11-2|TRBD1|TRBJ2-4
ASSLQTGAKNIQY
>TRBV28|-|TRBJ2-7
ASSLWGDHEQY
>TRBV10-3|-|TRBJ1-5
AISVGQEGNQPQH
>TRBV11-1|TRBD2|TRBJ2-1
ASSPRLAGANEQF
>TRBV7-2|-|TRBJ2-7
ASSPLREQVGEQY
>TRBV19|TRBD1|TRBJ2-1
ASSMDRSSYNEQF
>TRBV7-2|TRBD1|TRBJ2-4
ASSLGRTGYLAKNIQY
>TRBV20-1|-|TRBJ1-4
SARDLQSIIVDEKLF
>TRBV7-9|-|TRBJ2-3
ASSKGAGRSTDTQY
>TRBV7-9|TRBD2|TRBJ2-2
ASSLGGRNTGELF
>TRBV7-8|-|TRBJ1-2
ASSLGWAAGHGYN
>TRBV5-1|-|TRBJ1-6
ASRETTYNSPLH
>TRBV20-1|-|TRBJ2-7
SAAETPVRNEQY
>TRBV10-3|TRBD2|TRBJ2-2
AISSGMNTGELF
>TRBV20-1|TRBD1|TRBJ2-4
SADDRGGNDIQY
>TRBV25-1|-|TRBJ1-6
ASSESAGINSPLH
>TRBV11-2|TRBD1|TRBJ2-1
ASSSRQGKMNEQF
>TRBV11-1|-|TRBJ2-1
ASSTGLNNEQF
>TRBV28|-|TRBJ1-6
ASKVGIGLSPLH
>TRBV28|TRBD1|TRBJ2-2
ASRRQGDTGELF
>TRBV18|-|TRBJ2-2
ASSPRRANTGELF
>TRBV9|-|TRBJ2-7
ASSLWDRDYEQY
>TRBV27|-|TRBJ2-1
ASSFSIWGRYNEQF
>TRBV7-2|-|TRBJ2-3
ASSRFRELPQHTDTQY
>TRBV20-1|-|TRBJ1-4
SARDLGRAEKLF
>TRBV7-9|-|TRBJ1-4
ASVGGATNEKLF
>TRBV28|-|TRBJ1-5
ASSLVKGGQPQH
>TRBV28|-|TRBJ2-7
ASRPPGSRGWYEQY
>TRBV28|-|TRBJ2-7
ASRRDRVYEQY
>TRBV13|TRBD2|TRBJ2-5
ASSLGSAGGGETQY
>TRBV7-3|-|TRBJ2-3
ASSQELADTQY
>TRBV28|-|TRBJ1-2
ASTKKGYGYT
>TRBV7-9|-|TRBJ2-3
ASSFPGATDTQY